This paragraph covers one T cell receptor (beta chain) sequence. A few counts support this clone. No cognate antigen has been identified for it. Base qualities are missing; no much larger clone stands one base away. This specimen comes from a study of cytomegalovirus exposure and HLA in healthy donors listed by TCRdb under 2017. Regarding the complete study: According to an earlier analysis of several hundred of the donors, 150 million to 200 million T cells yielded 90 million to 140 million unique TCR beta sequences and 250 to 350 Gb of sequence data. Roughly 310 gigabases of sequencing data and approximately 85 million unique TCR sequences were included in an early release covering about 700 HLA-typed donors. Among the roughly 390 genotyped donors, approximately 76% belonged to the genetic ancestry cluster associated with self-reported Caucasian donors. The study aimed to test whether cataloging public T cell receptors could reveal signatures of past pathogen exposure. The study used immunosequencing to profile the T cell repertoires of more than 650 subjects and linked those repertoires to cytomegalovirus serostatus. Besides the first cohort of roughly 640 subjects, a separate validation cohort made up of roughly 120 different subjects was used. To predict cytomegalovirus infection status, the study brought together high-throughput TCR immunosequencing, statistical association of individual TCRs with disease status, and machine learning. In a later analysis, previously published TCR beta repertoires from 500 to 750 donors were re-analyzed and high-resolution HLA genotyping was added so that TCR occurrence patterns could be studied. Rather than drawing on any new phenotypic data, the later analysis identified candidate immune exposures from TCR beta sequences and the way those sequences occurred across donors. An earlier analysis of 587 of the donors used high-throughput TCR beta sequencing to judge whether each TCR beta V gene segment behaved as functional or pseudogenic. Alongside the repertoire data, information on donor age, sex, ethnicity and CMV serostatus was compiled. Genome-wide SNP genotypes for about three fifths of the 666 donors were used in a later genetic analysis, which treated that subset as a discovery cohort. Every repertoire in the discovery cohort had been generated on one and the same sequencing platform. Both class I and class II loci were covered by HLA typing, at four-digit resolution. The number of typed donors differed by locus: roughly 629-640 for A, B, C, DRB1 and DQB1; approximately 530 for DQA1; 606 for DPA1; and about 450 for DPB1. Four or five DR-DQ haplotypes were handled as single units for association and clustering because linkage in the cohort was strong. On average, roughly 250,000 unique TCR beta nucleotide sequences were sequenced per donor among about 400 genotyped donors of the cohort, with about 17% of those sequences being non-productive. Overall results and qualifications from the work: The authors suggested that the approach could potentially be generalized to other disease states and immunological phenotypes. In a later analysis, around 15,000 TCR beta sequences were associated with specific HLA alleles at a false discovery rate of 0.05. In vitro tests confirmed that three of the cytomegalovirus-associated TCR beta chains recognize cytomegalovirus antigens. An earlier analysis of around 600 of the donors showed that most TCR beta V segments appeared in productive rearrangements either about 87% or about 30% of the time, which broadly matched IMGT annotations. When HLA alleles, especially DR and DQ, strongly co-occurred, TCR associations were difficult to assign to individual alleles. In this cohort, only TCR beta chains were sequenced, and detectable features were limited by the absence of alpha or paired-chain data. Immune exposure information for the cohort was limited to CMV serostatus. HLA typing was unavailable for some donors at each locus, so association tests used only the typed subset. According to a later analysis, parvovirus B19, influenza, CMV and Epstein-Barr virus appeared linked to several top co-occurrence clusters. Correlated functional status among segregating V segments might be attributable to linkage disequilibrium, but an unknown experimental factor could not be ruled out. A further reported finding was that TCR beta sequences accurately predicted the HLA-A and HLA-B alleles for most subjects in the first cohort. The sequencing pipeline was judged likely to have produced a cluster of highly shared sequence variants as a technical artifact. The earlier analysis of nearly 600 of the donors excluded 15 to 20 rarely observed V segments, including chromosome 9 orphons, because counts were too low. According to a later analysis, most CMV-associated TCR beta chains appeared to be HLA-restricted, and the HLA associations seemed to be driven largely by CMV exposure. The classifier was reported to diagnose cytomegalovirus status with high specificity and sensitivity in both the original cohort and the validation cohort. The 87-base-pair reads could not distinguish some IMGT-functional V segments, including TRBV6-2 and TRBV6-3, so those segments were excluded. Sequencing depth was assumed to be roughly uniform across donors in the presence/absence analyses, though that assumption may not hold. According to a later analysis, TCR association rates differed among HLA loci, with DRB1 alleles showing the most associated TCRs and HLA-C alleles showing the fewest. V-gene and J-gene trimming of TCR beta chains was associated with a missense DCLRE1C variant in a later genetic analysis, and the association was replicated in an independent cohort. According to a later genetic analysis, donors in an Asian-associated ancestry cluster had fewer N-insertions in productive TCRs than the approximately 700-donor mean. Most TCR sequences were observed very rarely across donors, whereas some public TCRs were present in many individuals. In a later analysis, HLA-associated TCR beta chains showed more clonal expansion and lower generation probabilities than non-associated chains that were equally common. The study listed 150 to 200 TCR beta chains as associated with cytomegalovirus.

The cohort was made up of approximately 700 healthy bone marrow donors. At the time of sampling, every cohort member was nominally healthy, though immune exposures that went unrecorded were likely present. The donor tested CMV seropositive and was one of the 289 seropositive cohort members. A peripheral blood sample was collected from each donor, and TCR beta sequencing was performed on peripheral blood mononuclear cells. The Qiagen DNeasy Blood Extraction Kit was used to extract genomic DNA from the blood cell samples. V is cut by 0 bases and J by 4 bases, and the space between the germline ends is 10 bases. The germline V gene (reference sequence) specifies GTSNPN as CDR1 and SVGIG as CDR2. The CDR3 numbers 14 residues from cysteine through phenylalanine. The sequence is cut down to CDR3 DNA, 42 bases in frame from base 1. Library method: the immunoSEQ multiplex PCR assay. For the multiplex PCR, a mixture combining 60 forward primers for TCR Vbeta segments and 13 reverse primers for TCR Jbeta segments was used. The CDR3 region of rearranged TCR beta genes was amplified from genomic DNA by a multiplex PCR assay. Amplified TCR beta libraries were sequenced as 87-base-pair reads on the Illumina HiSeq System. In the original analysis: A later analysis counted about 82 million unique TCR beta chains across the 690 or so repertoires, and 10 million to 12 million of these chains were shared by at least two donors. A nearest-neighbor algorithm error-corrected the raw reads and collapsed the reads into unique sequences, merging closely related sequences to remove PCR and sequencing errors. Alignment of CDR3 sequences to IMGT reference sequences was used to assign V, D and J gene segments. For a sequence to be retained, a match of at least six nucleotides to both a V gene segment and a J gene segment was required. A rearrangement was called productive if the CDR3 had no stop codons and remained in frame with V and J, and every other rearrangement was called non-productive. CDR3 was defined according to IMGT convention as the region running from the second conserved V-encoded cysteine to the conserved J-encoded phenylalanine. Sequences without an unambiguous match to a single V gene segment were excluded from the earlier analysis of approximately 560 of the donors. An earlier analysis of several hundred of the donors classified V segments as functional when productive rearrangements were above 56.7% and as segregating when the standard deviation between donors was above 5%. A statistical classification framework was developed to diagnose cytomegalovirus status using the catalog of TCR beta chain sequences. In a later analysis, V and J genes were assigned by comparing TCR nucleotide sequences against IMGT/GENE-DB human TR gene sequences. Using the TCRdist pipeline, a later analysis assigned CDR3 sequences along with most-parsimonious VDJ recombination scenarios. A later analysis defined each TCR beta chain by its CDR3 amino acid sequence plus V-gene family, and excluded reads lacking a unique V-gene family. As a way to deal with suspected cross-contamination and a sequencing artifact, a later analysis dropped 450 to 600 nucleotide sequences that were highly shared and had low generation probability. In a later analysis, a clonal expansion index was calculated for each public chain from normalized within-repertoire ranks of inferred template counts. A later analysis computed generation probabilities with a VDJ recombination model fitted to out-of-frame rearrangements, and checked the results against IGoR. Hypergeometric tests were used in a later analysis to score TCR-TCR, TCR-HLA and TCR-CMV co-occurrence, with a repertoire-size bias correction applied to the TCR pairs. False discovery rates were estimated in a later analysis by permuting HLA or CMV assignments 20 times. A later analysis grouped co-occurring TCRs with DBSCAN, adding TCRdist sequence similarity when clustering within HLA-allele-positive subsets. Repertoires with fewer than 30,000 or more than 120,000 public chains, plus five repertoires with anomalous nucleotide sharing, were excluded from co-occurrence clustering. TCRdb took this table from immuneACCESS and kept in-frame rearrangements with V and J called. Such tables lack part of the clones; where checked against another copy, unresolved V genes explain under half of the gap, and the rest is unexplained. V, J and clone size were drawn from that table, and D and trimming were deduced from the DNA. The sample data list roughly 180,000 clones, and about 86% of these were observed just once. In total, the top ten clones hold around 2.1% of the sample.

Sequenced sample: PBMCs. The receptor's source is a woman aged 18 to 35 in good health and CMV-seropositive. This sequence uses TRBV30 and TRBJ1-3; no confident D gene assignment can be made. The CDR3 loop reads CAWSVDSVGNTIYF. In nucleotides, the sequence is TGTGCCTGGAGTGTAGATTCAGTAGGAAACACCATATATTTT.